Shown below are 11 T cell receptor beta chains from a single sample sequenced in a study of shared clonotypes between healthy human individuals. TCRdb keeps only in-frame clones here, not all; method: immunoSEQ multiplex PCR. In the table there are 2,500,000 or so clones, around 93% of which are singletons. The sequenced sample consisted of naive CD4+ T cells from PBMCs. Subset given: CD45RA+ positively selected. All receptors come from a man aged 18-30 years in good health. Some clones in this sample may be carry-over from other donors' samples.

The genes are TRBV7-2 and TRBJ2-1; 9 nucleotides agree with TRBD2. The V and J ends lost 1 base and 5 bases, in that order; junction bases with no gene match: 3. Germline V gene lookup returns CDR1 SGHTA and CDR2 FQGNSA. The length of the CDR3 is 15 residues. As DNA, the CDR3 is TGTGCCAGCAGCTTAGTTAGCGGGAGTGACAATGAGCAGTTCTTC. As protein: CASSLVSGSDNEQFF.

This rearrangement joins TRBV10-3 to TRBJ1-1; D remains unclear. Germline lookup yields CDR1 ENHRY and CDR2 SYGVKD. Trimming took off 2 bases at V and 4 bases at J, with 11 bases between the two ends. The CDR3 runs 14 residues. The CDR3: CAISELGKGTEAFF. The CDR3 DNA sequence: TGTGCCATCAGTGAGCTGGGGAAGGGCACTGAAGCTTTCTTT.

The genes are TRBV5-1 and TRBJ1-1; D is unresolved. In germline, CDR1 is SGHRS, CDR2 YFSETQ. Trimming took 5 bases from V and 0 from J, leaving 14 bases between them. The CDR3 length is 15 residues. In DNA, the CDR3 is TGCGCCAGCAGAGAGGCTGACGGTTTGAACACTGAAGCTTTCTTT. The encoded protein is CASREADGLNTEAFF.

CDR3 sequence (DNA): TGTGCCAGCAGTAACCCTAGCGGGAGATCTGATACGCAGTATTTT. Translation gives CASSNPSGRSDTQYF. This chain connects TRBV5-4 to TRBJ2-3; 10 positions match TRBD2. The V and J ends lost 5 bases and 6 bases, in that order; junction bases with no gene match: 9. The length of the CDR3 is 15 residues. CDR1 is SGHNT, CDR2 YYREEE, per germline (reference sequence).

This chain connects TRBV5-1 to TRBJ2-3; 11 nucleotides match TRBD2. Germline CDR1 SGHRS, CDR2 YFSETQ. CDR3 size: 17 residues. The junction had 8 bases not matched to a gene; V was cut back by 5 bases and J by 0 bases. DNA of the CDR3: TGCGCCAGCAGTTCCTTGGGACTAGCGGTTAGCACAGATACGCAGTATTTT. Its translation is CASSSLGLAVSTDTQYF.

This clone was seen a handful of times. The chain is built from TRBV19 and TRBJ1-1; D is unresolved. V was pared by 6 bases and J by 0 bases, with 8 bases between. The CDR3 spans 13 residues. Germline CDR1 and CDR2: LNHDA and SQIVND (reference sequence). The CDR3 coding sequence is TGTGCCAGTAGCGAGAACGTGAACACTGAAGCTTTCTTT. Translated: CASSENVNTEAFF.

The chain couples TRBV27 to TRBJ2-2; D gene unclear. Germline values: CDR1 MNHEY, CDR2 SMNVEV (reference sequence). The CDR3 covers 12 residues. V lost 4 bases and J 4 bases, leaving 4 bases between the germline ends. The CDR3 is CASSSTTGELFF. CDR3 DNA: TGTGCCAGCAGTTCCACCACCGGGGAGCTGTTTTTT.

This chain's CDR3 is CASSPGWGQYQETQYF. CDR3 nucleotides: TGCGCCAGCAGCCCCGGGTGGGGCCAGTACCAAGAGACCCAGTACTTC. The chain is built from TRBV5-1 and TRBJ2-5; D is perhaps TRBD1 (5 bases). The CDR3 is 16 residues long. V shed 4 bases and J shed 0 bases, with 16 bases lying between them. Germline CDR1 and CDR2: SGHRS and YFSETQ.

J is TRBJ2-3 and V is TRBV6-6, with D perhaps matching TRBD2 (6 bases). The germline V gene encodes CDR1 MNHNY and CDR2 SVGAGI (reference sequence). Trimming shortened V by 7 bases and J by 4 bases, and 18 bases separated the two germline ends. This CDR3 has 15 residues. For the CDR3, the DNA is TGTGCCAGCAACCGACTAGACGGGCATGCAGATACGCAGTATTTT. Translated, it gives CASNRLDGHADTQYF.

The chain couples TRBV27 to TRBJ1-1, with TRBD1 matching 7 bases. The V and J ends lost 6 bases and 3 bases, in that order; junction bases with no gene match: 7. This CDR3 region has 14 residues. The V gene's germline CDR1 is MNHEY and CDR2 SMNVEV (reference sequence). The CDR3: CASRQVGQYTEAFF. The DNA of the CDR3 is TGTGCCAGCAGACAAGTGGGACAGTACACTGAAGCTTTCTTT.

This clone was counted a single time. J is TRBJ2-1 and V is TRBV7-2; D may be TRBD1 or TRBD2 (7 bases each). The germline gives CDR1 SGHTA, CDR2 FQGNSA. The CDR3 is made up of 18 amino acids. Trimming took off 2 bases at V and 1 base at J, with 18 bases between the two ends. Here the CDR3 reads CASSLFRQGGGSYNEQFF. The CDR3 bases are TGTGCCAGCAGCTTATTTCGTCAGGGGGGGGGATCCTACAATGAGCAGTTCTTC.